Below are 7 T cell receptor beta chains sequenced from a single sample in a study of blood T cell repertoires in COVID-19. The method was immunoSEQ multiplex PCR; TCRdb's version includes in-frame clones alone and lacks a portion of them. This table holds about 300,000 clones, less than 85% found once. What was sequenced was peripheral blood. The receptors were sampled from a human donor with COVID-19, enrolled during active disease. The donor label of this sample is uncertain.

The rearrangement links TRBV5-5 to TRBJ1-4; a weak D match, TRBD1 (5 bases). Germline V gene lookup returns CDR1 SGHKS and CDR2 YYEKEE (reference sequence). V was shortened by 4 bases and J by 8 bases, with 18 bases between the two germline ends. The CDR3 runs to 15 residues. The CDR3 sequence: CASSRQTDLGEKLFF. DNA of the CDR3: TGTGCCAGCAGCCGACAGACGGACCTGGGAGAAAAACTGTTTTTT. The full variable domain, with the rest looked up from reference TRBV5-5 and TRBJ1-4, is DAGVTQSPTHLIKTRGQQVTLRCSPISGHKSVSWYQQVLGQGPQFIFQYYEKEERGRGNFPDRFSARQFPNYSSELNVNALLLGDSALYLCASSRQTDLGEKLFFGSGTQLSVL.

The chain carries TRBV7-2 and TRBJ1-1, with D maybe TRBD1 (6 bases). Trimming cost V 5 bases and J 1 base, with 23 bases left between them. Germline values: CDR1 SGHTA, CDR2 FQGNSA. There are 18 residues in the CDR3. The CDR3 DNA sequence: TGTGCCAGCAGCCTGAGGTCCATCGTGTTAGGGGGGAACACTGAAGCTTTCTTT. It translates to CASSLRSIVLGGNTEAFF.

The chain is built from TRBV28 and TRBJ2-4, with TRBD1 matching over 7 bases. V was pared by 8 bases and J by 9 bases, with 13 bases of the junction left unmatched. This CDR3 comprises 14 residues. CDR1 and CDR2 from the germline V gene are MDHEN and SYDVKM. As DNA, the CDR3 is TGTGCCAGCCTGGCAGGGGGACCGGGCACCATTCAGTACTTC. Translation gives CASLAGGPGTIQYF.

Points on this clone: This sample also contains other DNA sequences that code for the same CDR3. This rearrangement joins TRBV23-1 to TRBJ1-2; D perhaps matches TRBD1 (5 bases). TRBV23-1 is known as an ORF, though its function is uncertain. With 5 bases removed from V and 6 bases from J, the gap between germline ends came to 19 bases. The CDR3 sequence is 15 residues long. DNA of the CDR3: TGCGCCAGCAGTTCTCGACAGCAAAGCCGGGATGGCTACACCTTC. This codes for CASSSRQQSRDGYTF.

The genes are TRBV2 and TRBJ1-5; TRBD1 matches 8 bases. The CDR3 is 16 amino acids. In germline, CDR1 is SNHLY, CDR2 FYNNEI. V was pared by 8 bases and J by 0 bases, with 9 bases of the junction left unmatched. CDR3 nucleotide sequence: TGTGCCAGCGGGGGGACAGGTCGTTATAGCAATCAGCCCCAGCATTTT. Residues: CASGGTGRYSNQPQHF. Variable domain in full (rest from reference TRBV2 and TRBJ1-5): EPEVTQTPSHQVTQMGQEVILRCVPISNHLYFYWYRQILGQKVEFLVSFYNNEISEKSEIFDDQFSVERPDGSNFTLKIRSTKLEDSAMYFCASGGTGRYSNQPQHFGDGTRLSIL.

V is TRBV7-9 and J is TRBJ2-5; D is undetermined. CDR1 and CDR2 (germline): SEHNR, FQNEAQ (reference sequence). The CDR3 length is 13 residues. Trimming took 6 bases from V and 2 from J, leaving 10 bases between them. The CDR3, as DNA: TGTGCCAGCAGTTCCGCGAGACAAGAGACCCAGTACTTC. This gives the protein CASSSARQETQYF. The entire variable domain, with the rest obtained from reference TRBV7-9 and TRBJ2-5, is as follows: DTGVSQNPRHKITKRGQNVTFRCDPISEHNRLYWYRQTLGQGPEFLTYFQNEAQLEKSRLLSDRFSAERPKGSFSTLEIQRTEQGDSAMYLCASSSARQETQYFGPGTRLLVL.

A few counts support this clone. The CDR3 nucleotides read TGTGCCAGCAGCCGTCTCGGGTCACCCCTCCACTTT. Encoded protein: CASSRLGSPLHF. The V gene is TRBV7-9, the J gene TRBJ1-6; D gene uncertain. Trimming cost V 5 bases and J 10 bases, with 9 bases left between them. Looked up from germline, CDR1 is SEHNR and CDR2 is FQNEAQ (reference sequence). The length of the CDR3 is 12 residues.